This T cell receptor (beta chain) is drawn from a study of control samples from healthy donors and cancer patients. Method: immunoSEQ multiplex PCR; TCRdb's copy keeps in-frame clones and lacks some. This table holds around 230,000 clones, about 93% found once. Per the germline V gene, CDR1 is MDHEN and CDR2 is SYDVKM. V trimming: 4 bases; J trimming: 8 bases; junction bases outside the gene matches: 4. CDR3 size: 13 residues. Material for sequencing was blood. This sequence originates from a man aged 45-60 years in good health. The chain joins TRBV28 to TRBJ1-2; 10 nucleotides line up with TRBD1. The CDR3 DNA is TGTGCCAGCAGTTCTGGACAGGGGGAAGGCTACACCTTC. Residues: CASSSGQGEGYTF.